This entry lists 11 T cell receptor beta chains sequenced from one sample in a study of beta chain features in type 1 diabetes. Sequencing targeted expressed TCRB transcripts, as all isolated RNA had been reverse transcribed. Measured with immunoSEQ multiplex PCR; TCRdb has only the in-frame clones, and not every one. The sample has about 240,000 clones, 25% to 35% seen once. Sequencing was performed on central memory CD4+ T cells from blood. These receptors came from a man aged 25-45 years in good health.

This sequence joins TRBV11-2 and TRBJ2-3, with 7 bases that match TRBD1. CDR3 length: 16 amino acids. V gave up 0 bases and J gave up 3 bases; unmatched junction bases: 6. CDR1 and CDR2 (germline): SGHAT, FQNNGV. In DNA, the CDR3 is TGTGCCAGCAGCTTAGATCCGGGACAGACGACAGATACGCAGTATTTT. This gives the protein CASSLDPGQTTDTQYF.

The chain recombines TRBV30 with TRBJ1-5; no clear D gene. Germline V lookup: CDR1 GTSNPN, CDR2 SVGIG (reference sequence). V lost 2 bases to trimming and J lost 4 bases, with 9 bases between them. The CDR3 is 13 residues long. As DNA, the CDR3 is TGTGCCTGGAGTCCCAACACTAATCAGCCCCAGCATTTT. This translates into CAWSPNTNQPQHF.

This clone was detected only a few times. The V gene is TRBV11-2, the J gene TRBJ2-3; unclear D gene. The germline CDR1 and CDR2 sequences are SGHAT and FQNNGV. The CDR3 spans 11 residues. V was cut by 5 bases and J by 6 bases, with 6 bases left in between. CDR3 residues: CASSTGDTQYF. In DNA, the CDR3 is TGTGCCAGCAGCACTGGGGATACGCAGTATTTT.

The DNA of the CDR3 is TGTGCCACCAGCAGGGTACAGGCCACAGATACGCAGTATTTT. Translation: CATSRVQATDTQYF. The chain has TRBV15 and TRBJ2-3, with D tentatively TRBD1 (5 bases). Trimming cost V 3 bases and J 2 bases, with 9 bases left between them. The V gene's germline CDR1 is LNHNV and CDR2 YYDKDF (reference sequence). The CDR3 runs 14 residues.

This clone showed up just a few times. The chain carries TRBV5-6 and TRBJ2-2; TRBD1 matches at 9 bases. In germline, CDR1 is SGHDT, CDR2 YYEEEE. This CDR3 is built from 14 residues. V shed 4 bases and J 7 bases; nucleotides not matched to a gene: 5. CDR3 region: CASSPDRGFGELFF. For the CDR3, the DNA is TGTGCCAGCAGCCCGGACAGGGGCTTCGGGGAGCTGTTTTTT.

This clone occurred many times. This rearrangement joins TRBV7-6 to TRBJ2-3; D remains unclear. Between the trimmed V and J ends, which lost 2 bases and 4 bases, there was a span of 7 bases. Germline loops: CDR1 SGHVS, CDR2 FNYEAQ. This CDR3 has 13 amino acids. CDR3: CASSLMRADTQYF. The CDR3, as DNA: TGTGCCAGCAGCTTAATGCGCGCAGATACGCAGTATTTT.

This clone appeared many times. The chain recombines TRBV2 with TRBJ1-5; D ambiguous. This CDR3 has 15 amino acids. Trimming cost V 11 bases and J 2 bases, with 19 bases left between them. Germline V gene sequence: CDR1 SNHLY, CDR2 FYNNEI. The CDR3 nucleotides are TGTGCCCCCCGCTCCGGGGTCCCTGGCAATCAGCCCCAGCATTTT. Amino acids: CAPRSGVPGNQPQHF.

The chain carries TRBV30 and TRBJ1-1; D not certain. This CDR3 is 12 amino acids long. V was trimmed by 4 bases and J by 0 bases, leaving 6 bases between them. Germline-derived CDR1 and CDR2 are GTSNPN and SVGIG (reference sequence). The CDR3 region is CAWNLMNTEAFF. CDR3 DNA sequence: TGTGCCTGGAACCTGATGAACACTGAAGCTTTCTTT.

This clone was seen a handful of times. Other DNA sequences in this sample translate to the same CDR3. The rearrangement joins TRBV28 to TRBJ1-2; no clear D. This CDR3 spans 13 amino acids. CDR1 and CDR2 from the germline V gene are MDHEN and SYDVKM. The germline V and J ends were trimmed by 2 bases and 2 bases, with 6 bases remaining between them. CDR3 nucleotide sequence: TGTGCCAGCAGTTTAGGGCAGAACTATGGCTACACCTTC. As protein: CASSLGQNYGYTF.

The chain combines TRBV2 with TRBJ2-5; 8 positions match TRBD1. Germline lookup yields CDR1 SNHLY and CDR2 FYNNEI. Losses at the gene ends were 10 bases for V and 3 bases for J; bases not matched to a gene: 10. The CDR3 is 14 residues long. The CDR3 DNA reads TGTGCCACCAAAAGCGGACAGGGAGAAGAGACCCAGTACTTC. Protein sequence: CATKSGQGEETQYF. The whole variable domain, remainder taken from reference TRBV2 and TRBJ2-5, is EPEVTQTPSHQVTQMGQEVILRCVPISNHLYFYWYRQILGQKVEFLVSFYNNEISEKSEIFDDQFSVERPDGSNFTLKIRSTKLEDSAMYFCATKSGQGEETQYFGPGTRLLVL.

In this sample, this clone turned up a few times. The V call is TRBV28, the J call TRBJ2-1, with 10 bases lining up with TRBD2. This CDR3 region has 15 residues. Unmatched junction bases numbered 6, after V lost 1 base and J lost 9 bases. Germline V gene lookup returns CDR1 MDHEN and CDR2 SYDVKM. This CDR3 is CASSLYGGLASEQFF. The CDR3 bases are TGTGCCAGCAGTTTATATGGGGGACTAGCGAGTGAGCAGTTCTTC.